Listed below are T cell receptor beta chains from one sample, sequenced in a study of identical twins. TCRdb used MiXCR to reprocess the 5' RACE reads, holding one entry per CDR3 protein. The table lists around 1.7 million distinct CDR3 sequences, about 32% of them singletons. Sequencing used cord blood. All receptors derive from a newborn girl in good health. CDR3s include the opening cysteine and the closing phenylalanine or tryptophan. The order of the fields is D gene, clone size, V gene, J gene, CDR3 DNA, CDR3 protein. A D gene is named only where the DNA matches it firmly. Clone size, where shown, is once, few, many, or a class for clones that have expanded.

d_gene: .; abundance: .; v_gene: TRBV13; j_gene: TRBJ2-1; CDR3nt: TGTGCCAGCAGCCCCCCCCAGCCGGGTAACAATGAGCAGTTCTTC; CDR3aa: CASSPPQPGNNEQFF
d_gene: TRBD2; abundance: few; v_gene: TRBV30; j_gene: TRBJ2-3; CDR3nt: TGTGCCTGGACTAGCGGGGCCACAGATACGCAGTATTTT; CDR3aa: CAWTSGATDTQYF
d_gene: .; abundance: .; v_gene: TRBV21-1; j_gene: TRBJ2-3; CDR3nt: TGTGCCAGCAGCAAAAAGTTGTCGACTAGCGGGGAGAAAGATACGCAGTATTTT; CDR3aa: CASSKKLSTSGEKDTQYF
d_gene: TRBD1; abundance: .; v_gene: TRBV6-2/TRBV6-3; j_gene: TRBJ2-2; CDR3nt: TGTGCCAGCACGCCGGGACAGACTACGAACACCGGGGAGCTGTTTTTT; CDR3aa: CASTPGQTTNTGELFF
d_gene: TRBD1; abundance: .; v_gene: TRBV15; j_gene: TRBJ1-1; CDR3nt: TGTGCCACCAGCGTCCGGGACAGGGGTTCTGAAGCTTTCTTT; CDR3aa: CATSVRDRGSEAFF
d_gene: .; abundance: .; v_gene: TRBV28; j_gene: TRBJ2-7; CDR3nt: TGTGCCAGCAGTTTAGGGAAGCTTGGCGAGCAGTACTTC; CDR3aa: CASSLGKLGEQYF
d_gene: .; abundance: once; v_gene: TRBV6-2/TRBV6-3; j_gene: TRBJ1-1; CDR3nt: TGTGCCAGCACCCTTCGTCCCGGGACAGAAGCTTTCTTT; CDR3aa: CASTLRPGTEAFF
d_gene: TRBD1; abundance: .; v_gene: TRBV20-1; j_gene: TRBJ2-7; CDR3nt: TGCAGTGCTAAGGGGGCGAGCTCCTACGAGCAGTACTTC; CDR3aa: CSAKGASSYEQYF
d_gene: .; abundance: many; v_gene: TRBV11-1; j_gene: TRBJ2-3; CDR3nt: TGTGCCAGCAGCTTAGAGTTCTCAGGGACAGATACGCAGTATTTT; CDR3aa: CASSLEFSGTDTQYF
d_gene: TRBD1; abundance: .; v_gene: TRBV18; j_gene: TRBJ1-4; CDR3nt: TGTGCCAGCTCACCCGGGACAGTACCAACTAATGAAAAACTGTTTTTT; CDR3aa: CASSPGTVPTNEKLFF
d_gene: .; abundance: .; v_gene: TRBV5-1; j_gene: TRBJ2-1; CDR3nt: TGCGCCAGCAGCTTGTATCAGGGGTTCAGTTACAATGAGCAGTTCTTC; CDR3aa: CASSLYQGFSYNEQFF
d_gene: .; abundance: .; v_gene: TRBV24-1; j_gene: TRBJ1-2; CDR3nt: TGTGCCACCAGTGATCCTCGGGACCGACGCTATGGCTACACCTTC; CDR3aa: CATSDPRDRRYGYTF
d_gene: .; abundance: .; v_gene: TRBV6-1; j_gene: TRBJ1-4; CDR3nt: TGTGCCAGCATAAGGGGACCACTTAGTAATGGAAAACTGTTTTTT; CDR3aa: CASIRGPLSNGKLFF